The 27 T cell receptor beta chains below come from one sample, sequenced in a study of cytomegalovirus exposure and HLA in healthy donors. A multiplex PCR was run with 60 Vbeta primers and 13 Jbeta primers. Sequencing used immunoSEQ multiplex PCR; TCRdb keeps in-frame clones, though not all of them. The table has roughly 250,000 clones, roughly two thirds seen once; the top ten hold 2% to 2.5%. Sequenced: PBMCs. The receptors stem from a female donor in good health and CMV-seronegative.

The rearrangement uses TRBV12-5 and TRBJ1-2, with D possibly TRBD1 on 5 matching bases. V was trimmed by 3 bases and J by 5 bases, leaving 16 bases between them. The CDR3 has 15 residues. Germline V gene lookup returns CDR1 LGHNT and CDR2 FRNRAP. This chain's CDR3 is CASGFLDSALYGYTF. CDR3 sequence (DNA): TGTGCTAGTGGTTTCCTAGACAGCGCGCTTTATGGCTACACCTTC.

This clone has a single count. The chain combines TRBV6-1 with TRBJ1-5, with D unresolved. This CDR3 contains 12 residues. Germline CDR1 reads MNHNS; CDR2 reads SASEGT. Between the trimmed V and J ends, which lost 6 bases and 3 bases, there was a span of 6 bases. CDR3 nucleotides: TGTGCCAGCAGACAGTCCAATCAGCCCCAGCATTTT. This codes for CASRQSNQPQHF.

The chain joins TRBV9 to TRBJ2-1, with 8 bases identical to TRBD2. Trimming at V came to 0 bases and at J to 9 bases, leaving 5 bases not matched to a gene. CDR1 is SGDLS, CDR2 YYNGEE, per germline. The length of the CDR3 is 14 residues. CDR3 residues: CASSVDSGRGEQFF. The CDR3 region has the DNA TGTGCCAGCAGCGTAGACAGCGGGAGAGGTGAGCAGTTCTTC.

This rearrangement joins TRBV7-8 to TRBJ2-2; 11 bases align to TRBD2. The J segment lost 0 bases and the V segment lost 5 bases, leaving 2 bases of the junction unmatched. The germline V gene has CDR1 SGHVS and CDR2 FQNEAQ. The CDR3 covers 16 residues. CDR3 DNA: TGTGCCAGCAGCCCACTAGCGGGAGCGAACACCGGGGAGCTGTTTTTT. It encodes CASSPLAGANTGELFF.

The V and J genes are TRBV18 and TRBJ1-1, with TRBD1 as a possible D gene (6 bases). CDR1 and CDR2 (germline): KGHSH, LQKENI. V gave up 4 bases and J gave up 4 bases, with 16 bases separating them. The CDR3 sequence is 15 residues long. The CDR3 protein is CASSLKTGSATEAFF. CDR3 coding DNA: TGTGCCAGCTCACTGAAGACAGGATCGGCCACTGAAGCTTTCTTT.

The CDR3 loop reads CASSPRHGPNTGELFF. The CDR3 DNA follows: TGTGCCAGCAGCCCCCGACATGGCCCGAACACCGGGGAGCTGTTTTTT. The chain links TRBV7-9 to TRBJ2-2; D uncertain. The CDR3 is 16 residues long. CDR1 and CDR2 (germline): SEHNR, FQNEAQ (reference sequence). The germline V and J ends were trimmed by 5 bases and 0 bases, with 13 bases remaining between them.

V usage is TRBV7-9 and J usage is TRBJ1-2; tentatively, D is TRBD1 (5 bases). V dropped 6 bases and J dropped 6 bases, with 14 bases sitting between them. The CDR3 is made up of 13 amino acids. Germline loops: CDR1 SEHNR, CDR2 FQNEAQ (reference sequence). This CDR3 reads CASSPTVGDGYTF. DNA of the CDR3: TGTGCCAGCAGTCCCACAGTAGGGGATGGCTACACCTTC.

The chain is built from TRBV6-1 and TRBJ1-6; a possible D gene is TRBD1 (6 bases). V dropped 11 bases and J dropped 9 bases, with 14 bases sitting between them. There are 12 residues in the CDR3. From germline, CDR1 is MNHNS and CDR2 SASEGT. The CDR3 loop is CAGQLKGSPLHF. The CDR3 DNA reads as TGTGCCGGACAGTTGAAAGGTTCACCCCTCCACTTT.

DNA of the CDR3: TGTGCCATCAGCGATGCGACTAGCGGGGAGGGAAATGAGCAGTTCTTC. Its protein product is CAISDATSGEGNEQFF. This rearrangement joins TRBV10-3 to TRBJ2-1, with 11 bases identical to TRBD2. Trimming at V came to 6 bases and at J to 7 bases, leaving 11 bases not matched to a gene. This CDR3 region has 16 residues. The germline V gene encodes CDR1 ENHRY and CDR2 SYGVKD.

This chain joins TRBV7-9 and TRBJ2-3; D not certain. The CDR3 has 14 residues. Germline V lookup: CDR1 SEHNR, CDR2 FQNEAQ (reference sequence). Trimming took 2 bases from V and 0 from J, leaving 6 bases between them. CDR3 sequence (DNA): TGTGCCAGCAGCTTAACATACAGCACAGATACGCAGTATTTT. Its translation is CASSLTYSTDTQYF.

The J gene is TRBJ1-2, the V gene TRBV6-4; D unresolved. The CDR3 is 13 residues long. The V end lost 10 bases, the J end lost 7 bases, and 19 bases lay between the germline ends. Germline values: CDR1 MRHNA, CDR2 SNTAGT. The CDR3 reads CANPVQEGAGYTF. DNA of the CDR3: TGTGCCAACCCCGTGCAGGAGGGTGCTGGCTACACCTTC.

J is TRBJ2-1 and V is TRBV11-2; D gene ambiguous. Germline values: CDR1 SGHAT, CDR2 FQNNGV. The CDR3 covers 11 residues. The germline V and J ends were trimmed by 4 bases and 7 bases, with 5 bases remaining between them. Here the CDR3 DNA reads TGTGCCAGCAGCTCCGGGAATGAGCAGTTCTTC. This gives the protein CASSSGNEQFF.

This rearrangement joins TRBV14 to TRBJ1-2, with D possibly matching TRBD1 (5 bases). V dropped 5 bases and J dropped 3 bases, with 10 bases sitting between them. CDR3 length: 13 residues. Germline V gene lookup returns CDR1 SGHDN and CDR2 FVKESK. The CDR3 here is CASSAPGYYGYTF. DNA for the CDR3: TGTGCCAGCAGCGCCCCAGGGTACTATGGCTACACCTTC.

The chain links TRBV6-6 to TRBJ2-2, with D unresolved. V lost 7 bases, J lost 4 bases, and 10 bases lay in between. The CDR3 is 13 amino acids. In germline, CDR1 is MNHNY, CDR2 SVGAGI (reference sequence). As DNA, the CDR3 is TGTGCCAGCACCATGAGAACCACCGGGGAGCTGTTTTTT. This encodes CASTMRTTGELFF.

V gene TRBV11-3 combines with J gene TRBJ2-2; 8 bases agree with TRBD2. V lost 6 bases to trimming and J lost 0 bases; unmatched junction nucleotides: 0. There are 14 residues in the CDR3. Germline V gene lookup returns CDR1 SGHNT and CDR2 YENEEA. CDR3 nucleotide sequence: TGTGCCAGCAGAGCGGGGGCGAACACCGGGGAGCTGTTTTTT. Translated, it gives CASRAGANTGELFF.

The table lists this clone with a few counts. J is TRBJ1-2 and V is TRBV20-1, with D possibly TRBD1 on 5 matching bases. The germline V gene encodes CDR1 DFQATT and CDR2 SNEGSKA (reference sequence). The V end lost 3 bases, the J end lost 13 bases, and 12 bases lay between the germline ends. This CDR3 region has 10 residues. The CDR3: CSARGQLLTF. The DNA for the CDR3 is TGCAGTGCTAGGGGGCAGCTCCTCACCTTC.

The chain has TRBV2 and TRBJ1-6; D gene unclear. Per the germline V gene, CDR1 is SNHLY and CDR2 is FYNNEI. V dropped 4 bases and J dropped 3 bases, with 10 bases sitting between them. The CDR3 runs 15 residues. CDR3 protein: CASSGTTVYNSPLHF. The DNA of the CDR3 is TGTGCCAGCAGTGGAACAACAGTCTATAATTCACCCCTCCACTTT.

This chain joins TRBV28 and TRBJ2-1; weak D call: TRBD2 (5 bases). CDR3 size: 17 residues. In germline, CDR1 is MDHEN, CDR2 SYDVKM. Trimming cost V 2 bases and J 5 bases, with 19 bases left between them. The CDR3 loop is CASSLRWFGGTNNEQFF. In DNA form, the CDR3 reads TGTGCCAGCAGTTTAAGGTGGTTTGGAGGAACTAACAATGAGCAGTTCTTC.

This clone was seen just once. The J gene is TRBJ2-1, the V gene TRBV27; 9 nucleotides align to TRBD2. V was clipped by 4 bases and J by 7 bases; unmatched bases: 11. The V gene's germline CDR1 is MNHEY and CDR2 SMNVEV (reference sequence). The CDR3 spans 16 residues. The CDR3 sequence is CASSSVSAGGRNEQFF. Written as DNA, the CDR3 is TGTGCCAGCAGTTCCGTCTCAGCGGGAGGTCGGAATGAGCAGTTCTTC.

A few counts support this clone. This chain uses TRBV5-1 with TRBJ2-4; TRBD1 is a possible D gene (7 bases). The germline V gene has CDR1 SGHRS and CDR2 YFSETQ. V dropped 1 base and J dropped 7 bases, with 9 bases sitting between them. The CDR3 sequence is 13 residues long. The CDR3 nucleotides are TGCGCCAGCAGCTTGCAGGGGGGTAACATTCAGTACTTC. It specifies CASSLQGGNIQYF.

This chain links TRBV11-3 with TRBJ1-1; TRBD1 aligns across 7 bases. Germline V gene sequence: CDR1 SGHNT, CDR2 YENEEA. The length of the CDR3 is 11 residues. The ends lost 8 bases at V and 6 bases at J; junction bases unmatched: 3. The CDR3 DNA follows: TGTGCCAGCGGCAGGGGGTCTGAAGCTTTCTTT. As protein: CASGRGSEAFF.

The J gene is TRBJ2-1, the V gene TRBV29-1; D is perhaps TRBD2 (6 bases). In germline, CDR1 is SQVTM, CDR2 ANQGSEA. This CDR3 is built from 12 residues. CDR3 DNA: TGCGGGGTGGGGGGTCACTACAATGAGCAGTTCTTC. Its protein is CGVGGHYNEQFF.

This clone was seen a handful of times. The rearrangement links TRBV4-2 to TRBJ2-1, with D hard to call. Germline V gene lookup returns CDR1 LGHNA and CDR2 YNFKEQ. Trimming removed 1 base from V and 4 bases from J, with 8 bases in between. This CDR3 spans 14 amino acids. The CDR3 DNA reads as TGTGCCAGCAGCCAAGGTTCACAGTACAATGAGCAGTTCTTC. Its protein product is CASSQGSQYNEQFF.

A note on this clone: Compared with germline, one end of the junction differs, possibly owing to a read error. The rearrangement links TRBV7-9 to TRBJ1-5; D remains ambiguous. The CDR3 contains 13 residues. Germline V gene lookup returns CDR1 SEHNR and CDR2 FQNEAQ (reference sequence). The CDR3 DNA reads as TGTGCCAGCACCTTAACCCAGGAAACGCCCCAGCATTTT. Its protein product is CASTLTQETPQHF.

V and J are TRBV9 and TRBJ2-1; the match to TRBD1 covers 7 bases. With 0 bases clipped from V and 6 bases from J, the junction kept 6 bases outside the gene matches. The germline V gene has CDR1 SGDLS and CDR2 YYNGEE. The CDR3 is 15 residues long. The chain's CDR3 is CASSVGTGQANEQFF. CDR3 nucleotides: TGTGCCAGCAGCGTAGGTACCGGACAGGCCAATGAGCAGTTCTTC. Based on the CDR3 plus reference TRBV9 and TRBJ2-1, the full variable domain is DSGVTQTPKHLITATGQRVTLRCSPRSGDLSVYWYQQSLDQGLQFLIQYYNGEERAKGNILERFSAQQFPDLHSELNLSSLELGDSALYFCASSVGTGQANEQFFGPGTRLTVL.

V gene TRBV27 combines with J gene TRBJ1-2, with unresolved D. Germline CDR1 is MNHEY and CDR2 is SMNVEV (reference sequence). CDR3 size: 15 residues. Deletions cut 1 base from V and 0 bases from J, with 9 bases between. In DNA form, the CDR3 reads TGTGCCAGCAGTTTATTGGCATACCCTAACTATGGCTACACCTTC. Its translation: CASSLLAYPNYGYTF.

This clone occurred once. The CDR3 DNA is TGTGCCTGGCAAAGTGGAGCAGATACGCAGTATTTT. Translation gives CAWQSGADTQYF. This chain uses TRBV30 with TRBJ2-3, with no clear D. Germline CDR1 reads GTSNPN; CDR2 reads SVGIG (reference sequence). The germline V and J ends were trimmed by 5 bases and 4 bases, with 10 bases remaining between them. The length of the CDR3 is 12 residues. Full variable domain (missing parts from reference TRBV30 and TRBJ2-3): SQTIHQWPATLVQPVGSPLSLECTVEGTSNPNLYWYRQAAGRGLQLLFYSVGIGQISSEVPQNLSASRPQDRQFILSSKKLLLSDSGFYLCAWQSGADTQYFGPGTRLTVL.